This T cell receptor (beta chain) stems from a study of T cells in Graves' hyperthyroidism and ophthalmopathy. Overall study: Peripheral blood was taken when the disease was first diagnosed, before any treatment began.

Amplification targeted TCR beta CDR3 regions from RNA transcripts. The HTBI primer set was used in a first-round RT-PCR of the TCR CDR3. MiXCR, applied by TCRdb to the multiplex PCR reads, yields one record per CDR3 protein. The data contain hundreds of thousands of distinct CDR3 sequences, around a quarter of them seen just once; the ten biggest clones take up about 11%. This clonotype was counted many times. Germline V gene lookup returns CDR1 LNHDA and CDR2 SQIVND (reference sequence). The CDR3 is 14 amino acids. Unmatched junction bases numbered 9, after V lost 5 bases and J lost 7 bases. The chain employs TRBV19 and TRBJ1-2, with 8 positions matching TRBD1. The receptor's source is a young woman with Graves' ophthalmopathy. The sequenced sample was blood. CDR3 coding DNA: TGTGCCAGTAGTCTACAGGGACAGGTTACTGGCTACACCTTC. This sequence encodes CASSLQGQVTGYTF.